The clone carrying this T cell receptor (beta chain) was observed a handful of times. The antigen is not known. A single record per CDR3 protein comes from TCRdb applying MiXCR to the RT-PCR reads. Among around 490,000 distinct CDR3 sequences listed, roughly 8.2% were seen once. The data are from a study of response to subunit inactivated influenza vaccine. Overall study results and limits: Each seasonal influenza vaccination recruits few new T cells, the authors suggested.

The CDR3 length is 12 residues. Deletions cut 3 bases from V and 7 bases from J, with 10 bases between. Per the germline V gene, CDR1 is DFQATT and CDR2 is SNEGSKA (reference sequence). The chain links TRBV20-1 to TRBJ2-1; D is uncertain. This sequence was found in a man between 50 and 69 years old who received an inactivated influenza vaccine. The specimen comprised PBMCs from blood, sampled about 24 months after vaccination. This CDR3 is CSASSKRNEQFF. In DNA, the CDR3 is TGCAGTGCTAGTTCGAAGAGAAATGAGCAGTTCTTC.